The TCR beta chain under discussion was sequenced for a study of shared clonotypes between healthy human individuals. At the level of the study: Per donor, CD8 memory used one plate, CD8 naive used two, CD4 memory used three and CD4 naive used three.

General study results and limits: Specimens sampled were limited to blood, with tissue repertoires likely differing.

Per the study methods: Filtering of immunoSEQ junctional sequences could not match full-length read filtering. Produced via immunoSEQ multiplex PCR; TCRdb's table is partial and in-frame only. D and trimming were read from the DNA, whereas the V and J calls and clone size are those reported in that table. Here the sample spans a few million clones, more than 80% being singletons. This clone is a singleton in its sample. The antigen is unknown. A CD45RA+ naive subset and a CD45RA-negative memory subset were split from CD4+ cells. This CDR3 comprises 14 residues. Trimming at V came to 4 bases and at J to 8 bases, leaving 5 bases not matched to a gene. From germline, CDR1 is SGHRS and CDR2 YFSETQ.

The sequence was obtained from a man aged 18 to 29 in good health. Sequenced: naive CD4+ T cells sorted from blood. Documented subset: CD45RA+ positively selected. The gene calls are TRBV5-1 and TRBJ2-1, with 11 positions matching TRBD2. CDR3 DNA sequence: TGCGCCAGCAGCCCACTAGCGGGAGTAGATGAGCAGTTCTTC. It is translated as CASSPLAGVDEQFF.